Listed below are T cell receptor beta chains from one sample, sequenced in a study of blood T cell repertoires in COVID-19. Sequencing was performed with immunoSEQ multiplex PCR; in TCRdb, only in-frame clones are kept and a portion is missing. In the table there are around 57,000 clones, 87% of which are singletons. Specimen: peripheral blood. The receptors come from a man aged 50 or older with active COVID-19. CDR3s include the opening cysteine and the closing phenylalanine or tryptophan. The order of the fields is clone size, D gene, J gene, V gene, CDR3 length, CDR3 protein, CDR3 DNA. D genes are given only for firm matches. Expanded clones get a size class; other rows say once, few or many, or leave the size out.

- - TRBJ1-2 TRBV6-5 12 CATRTELWGYTF TGTGCCACCCGGACAGAACTCTGGGGCTACACCTTC
- TRBD2 TRBJ2-1 TRBV4-1 20 CASSSNPAGLAGALYNEQFF TGCGCCAGCAGTTCGAACCCCGCCGGACTAGCGGGGGCCCTATACAATGAGCAGTTCTTC
- - TRBJ2-7 TRBV15 16 CATSRGLRGGIYEQYF TGTGCCACCAGCAGGGGGTTACGTGGAGGAATCTACGAGCAGTACTTC
- - TRBJ2-3 TRBV28 17 CASSPTLFRLSPDTQYF TGTGCCAGCAGTCCAACCCTCTTCCGACTCTCCCCAGATACGCAGTATTTT
few - TRBJ2-1 TRBV12-2 13 CASRLTRFAEQFF TGTGCAAGTCGCTTAACGCGCTTCGCTGAGCAGTTCTTC
- - TRBJ2-2 TRBV9 16 CASSVVGGATTGELFF TGTGCCAGCAGCGTAGTAGGGGGTGCGACCACCGGGGAGCTGTTTTTT
- - TRBJ2-7 TRBV28 14 CASSLGGDSYEQYF TGTGCCAGCAGTTTGGGGGGTGACTCCTACGAGCAGTACTTC
- TRBD2 TRBJ2-3 TRBV6-2/TRBV6-3 16 CASSYGGRALADTQYF TGTGCCAGCAGTTACGGCGGGAGGGCCCTAGCAGATACGCAGTATTTT
- - TRBJ1-5 TRBV4-3 15 CASSQVFQDNQPQHF TGCGCCAGCAGCCAAGTCTTCCAGGACAATCAGCCCCAGCATTTT
- - TRBJ1-2 TRBV6-1 13 CASSDTGDYGYTF TGTGCCAGCAGTGACACAGGCGACTATGGCTACACCTTC
- TRBD1 TRBJ2-7 TRBV7-6 17 CASSLIPPGTASYEQYF TGTGCCAGCAGCTTAATTCCCCCCGGGACAGCTTCCTACGAGCAGTACTTC
- - TRBJ2-1 TRBV5-4 15 CASSFLATSYNEQFF TGTGCCAGCAGCTTCCTAGCGACCTCCTACAATGAGCAGTTCTTC
- - TRBJ2-1 TRBV7-2 13 CASGDTLYNEQFF TGTGCCAGCGGGGACACTTTGTACAATGAGCAGTTCTTC
- - TRBJ1-1 TRBV7-2 16 CASSLERSGASTEAFF TGTGCCAGCAGCTTAGAGAGAAGTGGGGCGAGTACTGAAGCTTTCTTT
- TRBD2 TRBJ2-2 TRBV18 19 CASSHGTSGSFLDTGELFF TGTGCCAGCTCACACGGGACTAGCGGCTCTTTTCTCGACACCGGGGAGCTGTTTTTT
- TRBD2 TRBJ2-3 TRBV7-9 13 CASRFPGGDTQYF TGTGCCAGCAGGTTCCCGGGGGGAGATACGCAGTATTTT
- - TRBJ2-2 TRBV6-6 13 CASTLGGQMELFF TGTGCCAGCACCTTGGGCGGACAGATGGAGCTGTTTTTT
- TRBD1 TRBJ1-2 TRBV27 15 CASSLRTGRLGGYTF TGTGCCAGCAGTCTCCGGACAGGGCGACTGGGTGGCTACACCTTC
- TRBD1 TRBJ1-5 TRBV28 14 CASSLSQGAQPQHF TGTGCCAGCAGTTTGTCACAGGGGGCTCAGCCCCAGCATTTT
- - TRBJ2-3 TRBV5-1 14 CASSLMSSTDTQYF TGCGCCAGCAGCTTGATGAGTTCCACAGATACGCAGTATTTT
- TRBD2 TRBJ2-7 TRBV30 15 CAWSYGTSGGYEQYF TGTGCCTGGAGTTATGGGACTAGCGGGGGCTACGAGCAGTACTTC
- - TRBJ1-2 TRBV21-1 14 CASSRRTGSYGYTF TGTGCCAGCAGCAGACGGACAGGTAGCTATGGCTACACCTTC
- TRBD1 TRBJ1-2 TRBV28 14 CASSEGGGAYGYTF TGTGCCAGCAGCGAAGGAGGGGGCGCGTATGGCTACACCTTC
few TRBD2 TRBJ2-7 TRBV7-3 16 CASSSLPGLAGAEQYF TGTGCCAGCAGCTCCCTACCGGGACTAGCGGGAGCCGAGCAGTACTTC
- TRBD2 TRBJ2-1 TRBV6-2/TRBV6-3 16 CASSYASGGAVDEQFF TGTGCCAGCAGTTATGCGAGCGGGGGGGCCGTGGATGAGCAGTTCTTC
- - TRBJ1-4 TRBV28 15 CASSRGGRVGEKLFF TGTGCCAGCAGTAGGGGGGGTAGGGTAGGTGAAAAACTGTTTTTT
- TRBD1 TRBJ2-1 TRBV24-1 17 CATSDPRQGAAFNEQFF TGTGCCACCAGTGATCCCCGACAGGGGGCAGCATTCAATGAGCAGTTCTTC
- - TRBJ2-5 TRBV7-7 15 CASSPGGGGIETQYF TGTGCTAGCAGCCCCGGAGGAGGGGGCATCGAGACCCAGTACTTC
- TRBD1 TRBJ2-1 TRBV28 15 CASSLVRDRGRRQFF TGTGCCAGCAGTTTGGTAAGGGACAGGGGGCGCAGGCAGTTCTTC
- - TRBJ2-7 TRBV7-2 15 CASSLDRPSSYEQYF TGTGCCAGCAGCTTAGACAGGCCGAGCTCCTACGAGCAGTACTTC
- TRBD2 TRBJ2-2 TRBV9 16 CASSAGLAGGRGELFF TGTGCCAGCAGCGCCGGACTAGCGGGAGGCCGCGGGGAGCTGTTTTTT
- - TRBJ2-5 TRBV5-8 16 CASSLLGGGTSETQYF TGTGCCAGCAGCTTGTTAGGGGGCGGGACGTCAGAGACCCAGTACTTC
- TRBD1 TRBJ1-1 TRBV7-8 15 CASSTRQGINTEAFF TGTGCCAGCAGCACTCGACAGGGGATTAACACTGAAGCTTTCTTT
- - TRBJ1-4 TRBV29-1 12 CSVNRGAEKLFF TGCAGCGTAAATCGCGGCGCTGAAAAACTGTTTTTT
- - TRBJ2-1 TRBV7-3 16 CASSAQTGISYNEQFF TGTGCCAGCAGCGCACAAACAGGGATCTCCTACAATGAGCAGTTCTTC
- - TRBJ1-5 TRBV30 13 CAWSVGADQPQHF TGTGCCTGGAGTGTGGGGGCTGATCAGCCCCAGCATTTT
once - TRBJ2-5 TRBV19 13 CASSERIQETQYF TGTGCCAGTAGTGAGCGGATCCAAGAGACCCAGTACTTC
- - TRBJ2-7 TRBV6-5 15 CASSYSQAYSYEQYF TGTGCCAGCAGTTACTCACAGGCGTATTCCTACGAGCAGTACTTC
- - TRBJ1-1 TRBV7-6 15 CASSLDGTLNTEAFF TGTGCCAGCAGCTTAGATGGGACTCTGAACACTGAAGCTTTCTTT
- TRBD1 TRBJ1-1 TRBV3-1/TRBV3-2 15 CASGPGQVLNTEAFF TGTGCCAGCGGCCCGGGACAGGTTTTGAACACTGAAGCTTTCTTT
once - TRBJ2-7 TRBV15 14 CATSEGVTLGEQYF TGTGCCACCAGCGAGGGGGTGACGTTGGGCGAGCAGTACTTC
- - TRBJ1-6 TRBV18 19 CASSPPMVEVSPNNSPLHF TGTGCCAGCTCACCACCGATGGTGGAGGTAAGCCCGAATAATTCACCCCTCCACTTT
- - TRBJ1-6 TRBV28 15 CASSLPLSGDSPLHF TGTGCCAGCAGTCTACCCCTGAGCGGAGATTCACCCCTCCACTTT